Presented here are 22 T cell receptor beta chains from one specimen sequenced in a study of shared clonotypes between healthy human individuals. Sequenced by immunoSEQ multiplex PCR; TCRdb stores in-frame clones only, minus some. The table records 110,000 or so clones, about two thirds of them present only once. Material for sequencing was memory CD8+ T cells sorted from blood. Subset of the sample: CD45RO+ cells pooled with CCR7-negative TemRA cells. Receptors originate from a woman under 40 in good health.

This chain joins TRBV11-1 and TRBJ2-1; 9 bases match TRBD2. Per the germline V gene, CDR1 is SGHAT and CDR2 is FQDESV (reference sequence). J lost 10 bases, V lost 6 bases, and 7 bases had no gene match. The CDR3 extends over 13 amino acids. CDR3 DNA: TGTGCCAGCAGGCTGGGCGGGAGGGGAGAGCAGTTCTTC. This codes for CASRLGGRGEQFF.

The V and J genes are TRBV25-1 and TRBJ2-7, with 8 bases identical to TRBD2. The CDR3 consists of 15 residues. Trimming removed 4 bases from V and 2 bases from J; junction bases left unmatched: 7. The germline CDR1 and CDR2 sequences are MGHDK and SYGVNS. CDR3 coding DNA: TGTGCCAGCAGTGTTCAAGCGGGAGACCCCTACGAGCAGTACTTC. This encodes CASSVQAGDPYEQYF.

The rearrangement joins TRBV5-1 to TRBJ2-7; tentatively, D is TRBD1 (5 bases). This CDR3 has 16 residues. In germline, CDR1 is SGHRS, CDR2 YFSETQ. Trimming removed 4 bases from V and 0 bases from J, with 17 bases in between. Written as DNA, the CDR3 is TGCGCCAGCAGCCCCCGTGACAGTTCGGGCTCCTACGAGCAGTACTTC. It encodes CASSPRDSSGSYEQYF.

This rearrangement joins TRBV29-1 to TRBJ2-1; 7 bases map to TRBD2. Trimming at V came to 4 bases and at J to 0 bases, leaving 12 bases not matched to a gene. Germline V gene lookup returns CDR1 SQVTM and CDR2 ANQGSEA. This CDR3 is 17 amino acids long. The CDR3 is CSVGQPPSGSSYNEQFF. CDR3 coding DNA: TGCAGCGTTGGCCAGCCTCCTAGCGGAAGCTCCTACAATGAGCAGTTCTTC.

This rearrangement joins TRBV20-1 to TRBJ2-5; D uncertain. TRBJ2-7 explains the end of the DNA better; the J call may be wrong. The CDR3 has 11 residues. The germline CDR1 and CDR2 sequences are DFQATT and SNEGSKA (reference sequence). CDR3: CSASFGYEQYF. The CDR3 DNA sequence: TGCAGTGCCTCTTTCGGGTACGAGCAGTACTTC.

The rearrangement uses TRBV27 and TRBJ2-3; D is perhaps TRBD2 (5 bases). V gave up 5 bases and J gave up 0 bases, with 18 bases separating them. Germline loops: CDR1 MNHEY, CDR2 SMNVEV (reference sequence). The CDR3 loop spans 17 amino acids. CDR3 sequence: CASSPRIGVLSTDTQYF. The CDR3 nucleotides read TGTGCCAGCAGTCCCCGAATCGGGGTATTGAGCACAGATACGCAGTATTTT.

J is TRBJ1-5 and V is TRBV15; TRBD1 matches 7 bases. This CDR3 region has 15 residues. Trimming cost V 3 bases and J 3 bases; bases outside gene matches: 5. Germline V gives CDR1 LNHNV, CDR2 YYDKDF (reference sequence). As DNA, the CDR3 is TGTGCCACCAGCAGCCGACAGGGTCTCAATCAGCCCCAGCATTTT. This gives the protein CATSSRQGLNQPQHF.

This chain links TRBV5-1 with TRBJ2-1, with TRBD1 matching over 7 bases. The CDR3 consists of 14 residues. Per germline, CDR1 SGHRS and CDR2 YFSETQ. J lost 4 bases, V lost 2 bases, and 3 bases had no gene match. CDR3 coding DNA: TGCGCCAGCAGCTTAAACAGGGGATACAATGAGCAGTTCTTC. This translates into CASSLNRGYNEQFF.

This clone showed up just a few times. This sequence joins TRBV28 and TRBJ2-3; the D gene is possibly TRBD1 (5 bases). V was cut by 5 bases and J by 2 bases, with 14 bases left in between. The germline V gene encodes CDR1 MDHEN and CDR2 SYDVKM. This CDR3 is built from 15 residues. The CDR3 is CASSPARGHTDTQYF. The CDR3 nucleotides are TGTGCCAGCAGTCCAGCTCGCGGACACACAGATACGCAGTATTTT.

This chain uses TRBV5-6 with TRBJ2-2, with a tentative D call TRBD2 (5 bases). Germline-derived CDR1 and CDR2 are SGHDT and YYEEEE. This CDR3 spans 13 amino acids. The germline V and J ends were trimmed by 3 bases and 4 bases, with 7 bases remaining between them. DNA of the CDR3: TGTGCCAGCAGCTCGAGGGCCACCGGGGAGCTGTTTTTT. As protein: CASSSRATGELFF.

The V and J genes are TRBV6-4 and TRBJ2-6, with D unclear. CDR1 is MRHNA, CDR2 SNTAGT, per germline. CDR3 length equals 15 residues. Trimming removed 2 bases at V and 1 base at J, with 6 bases between. The CDR3 loop reads CASSDRGSGANVLTF. As DNA, the CDR3 is TGTGCCAGCAGTGACAGAGGATCTGGGGCCAACGTCCTGACTTTC.

The rearrangement joins TRBV4-2 to TRBJ2-7, with D tentatively TRBD2 (6 bases). V dropped 1 base and J dropped 0 bases, with 16 bases sitting between them. Germline assignment: CDR1 LGHNA and CDR2 YNFKEQ. This CDR3 region has 17 residues. In DNA form, the CDR3 reads TGTGCCAGCAGCCAAGTTCTGGCCGGGGGAACCTCCTACGAGCAGTACTTC. It yields the protein CASSQVLAGGTSYEQYF.

This clone was seen only once. CDR3 protein: CASSLQGGQPQHF. The CDR3 region has the DNA TGTGCCAGCAGTTTGCAGGGAGGACAGCCCCAGCATTTT. J is TRBJ1-5 and V is TRBV6-6; a weak D match, TRBD1 (5 bases). Germline V gene data show CDR1 as MNHNY and CDR2 as SVGAGI (reference sequence). This CDR3 region has 13 residues. Deletions cut 4 bases from V and 7 bases from J, with 11 bases between.

In DNA form, the CDR3 reads TGTGCCAGCAGTTTATCGAAAGCGACAGGCTCCTACGAGCAGTACTTC. It specifies CASSLSKATGSYEQYF. This chain links TRBV27 with TRBJ2-7; tentatively, D is TRBD1 (6 bases). Trimming stripped 0 bases from V and 0 bases from J, with 12 bases between. CDR1 is MNHEY and CDR2 is SMNVEV in the germline V gene (reference sequence). This CDR3 is built from 16 residues.

V is TRBV27 and J is TRBJ1-5; 8 bases align to TRBD1. The V segment lost 5 bases and the J segment 2 bases; nucleotides outside the gene matches: 11. The CDR3 has 17 residues. The V gene's germline CDR1 is MNHEY and CDR2 SMNVEV (reference sequence). The CDR3 sequence: CASSTRPQGAGNQPQHF. The CDR3 DNA reads TGTGCCAGCAGTACCAGGCCCCAGGGGGCGGGCAATCAGCCCCAGCATTTT.

The chain employs TRBV27 and TRBJ2-3; TRBD2 is a possible D gene (6 bases). The germline CDR1 and CDR2 sequences are MNHEY and SMNVEV (reference sequence). The CDR3 loop spans 15 amino acids. Deletions cut 8 bases from V and 0 bases from J, with 15 bases between. CDR3 loop: CASAWRGDSTDTQYF. In nucleotides, the CDR3 is TGTGCCAGCGCTTGGAGGGGAGACAGCACAGATACGCAGTATTTT.

The chain has TRBV9 and TRBJ2-7; 11 nucleotides match TRBD2. Germline trimming cut 0 bases from V and 2 bases from J; bases unmatched to any gene: 10. CDR3 length: 18 amino acids. The V gene's germline CDR1 is SGDLS and CDR2 YYNGEE. The CDR3 loop reads CASSVAPTPGLAAYEQYF. DNA of the CDR3: TGTGCCAGCAGCGTAGCCCCCACCCCGGGACTAGCGGCCTACGAGCAGTACTTC.

The CDR3 sequence is CASSLEDDTQYF. The CDR3 nucleotides read TGTGCCAGCAGCTTAGAAGACGATACGCAGTATTTT. This rearrangement joins TRBV11-2 to TRBJ2-3; no firm D call. V gave up 0 bases and J gave up 6 bases, with 4 bases separating them. Germline lookup yields CDR1 SGHAT and CDR2 FQNNGV. CDR3 length: 12 residues.

The rearrangement joins TRBV27 to TRBJ2-7; D unresolved. The CDR3 is made up of 15 amino acids. Per germline, CDR1 MNHEY and CDR2 SMNVEV (reference sequence). Trimming took 3 bases from V and 0 from J, leaving 12 bases between them. The CDR3 protein is CASSFLGRTSYEQYF. CDR3 sequence (DNA): TGTGCCAGCAGTTTCCTCGGACGGACCTCCTACGAGCAGTACTTC.

In this sample, this clone turned up many times. The chain links TRBV6-6 to TRBJ2-3; D perhaps matches TRBD2 (6 bases). The CDR3 loop spans 14 amino acids. V gave up 6 bases and J gave up 3 bases, with 13 bases separating them. Germline V gene lookup returns CDR1 MNHNY and CDR2 SVGAGI (reference sequence). CDR3 protein: CASRGDSETDTQYF. In DNA form, the CDR3 reads TGTGCCAGCAGGGGGGACTCTGAAACAGATACGCAGTATTTT.

This chain joins TRBV5-1 and TRBJ2-3; no reliable D call. Germline CDR1 and CDR2: SGHRS and YFSETQ. The germline V and J ends were trimmed by 4 bases and 0 bases, with 15 bases remaining between them. The CDR3 runs to 16 residues. The DNA of the CDR3 is TGCGCCAGCAGCCCACTCTGGGGATCTAGCACAGATACGCAGTATTTT. This translates into CASSPLWGSSTDTQYF.

This chain joins TRBV7-9 and TRBJ2-5; 8 nucleotides agree with TRBD2. Germline V lookup: CDR1 SEHNR, CDR2 FQNEAQ (reference sequence). V shed 2 bases, J shed 2 bases, and the junction held 4 bases outside the gene matches. The CDR3 has 15 residues. CDR3 protein: CASSLLAGTQETQYF. CDR3 coding DNA: TGTGCCAGCAGCTTACTAGCGGGTACTCAAGAGACCCAGTACTTC.